This T cell receptor beta chain was captured in a study of blood T cell repertoires in COVID-19. How the authors handled the data: It was from reference gene primer amplification that nucleated cell counts were estimated. Assay: immunoSEQ multiplex PCR; the TCRdb copy retains only in-frame clones and omits some. The D gene and trimming were derived from the DNA, and the V and J assignments and clone size from that table. The data show 200,000 to 300,000 clones, roughly 85% seen once. Germline values: CDR1 SGHRS, CDR2 YFSETQ. The germline V and J ends were trimmed by 4 bases and 5 bases, with 13 bases remaining between them. This CDR3 contains 13 residues.

V gene TRBV5-1 combines with J gene TRBJ2-7; no clear D gene. The origin of this receptor is a woman aged 45-60 years with acute COVID-19. The specimen sequenced was PBMCs or T cells enriched from blood (not recorded which). CDR3 DNA: TGCGCCAGCAGCCGCGACATGGGCCACGAGCAGTACTTC. Its protein product is CASSRDMGHEQYF.